What follows are 11 T cell receptor beta chains derived from one specimen sequenced in a study of T cell repertoires in cytomegalovirus infection. No antigen has been identified for these receptors. TCRdb itself ran the reads through MiXCR, one entry per CDR3 protein. The sample has some 920,000 distinct CDR3 sequences, roughly 30% seen once. This material consisted of cultured CD8+ T cells from PBMCs, taken from culture after CMV antigen stimulation. The receptor source for this set is a human donor in good health (CMV status not recorded). Some clones in this sample may be carry-over from other donors' samples.

The chain combines TRBV2 with TRBJ2-3, with unresolved D. The CDR3 has 14 amino acids. The V gene's germline CDR1 is SNHLY and CDR2 FYNNEI. V lost 6 bases and J 0 bases, leaving 10 bases between the germline ends. The CDR3 DNA reads as TGTGCCAGCAGAGACCCCTTTAGCACAGATACGCAGTATTTT. Protein sequence: CASRDPFSTDTQYF. Full variable domain (rest looked up from reference TRBV2 and TRBJ2-3): EPEVTQTPSHQVTQMGQEVILRCVPISNHLYFYWYRQILGQKVEFLVSFYNNEISEKSEIFDDQFSVERPDGSNFTLKIRSTKLEDSAMYFCASRDPFSTDTQYFGPGTRLTVL.

Relative to its sample, this clonotype is medium-sized. V and J are TRBV7-8 and TRBJ1-5, with a weak D call TRBD1 (5 bases). Germline CDR1 and CDR2: SGHVS and FQNEAQ. There are 15 residues in the CDR3. The V and J ends lost 0 bases and 4 bases respectively, with 10 bases between them. The CDR3 region is CASSLARQTNQPQHF. For the CDR3, the DNA is TGTGCCAGCAGCTTAGCTCGACAGACAAATCAGCCCCAGCATTTT. The entire variable domain, with the rest obtained from reference TRBV7-8 and TRBJ1-5, is as follows: GAGVSQSPRYKVAKRGQDVALRCDPISGHVSLFWYQQALGQGPEFLTYFQNEAQLDKSGLPSDRFFAERPEGSVSTLKIQRTQQEDSAVYLCASSLARQTNQPQHFGDGTRLSIL.

The count of this clonotype is one. The CDR3 loop reads CASSGEGGGEKLFF. CDR3 DNA: TGCGCCAGCAGCGGAGAGGGCGGAGGTGAAAAACTGTTTTTT. The chain is built from TRBV4-3 and TRBJ1-4; D is uncertain. Trimming removed 5 bases from V and 7 bases from J, with 14 bases in between. From germline, CDR1 is LGHNA and CDR2 YSLEER. The CDR3 has 14 residues.

In this sample, this clonotype turned up a few times. The chain combines TRBV10-3 with TRBJ1-1; D uncertain. This CDR3 contains 14 residues. Looked up from germline, CDR1 is ENHRY and CDR2 is SYGVKD. V gave up 3 bases and J gave up 5 bases, with 13 bases separating them. The CDR3, as DNA: TGTGCCATCAGTGAACCCGGGCCTTTAACTGAAGCTTTCTTT. It translates to CAISEPGPLTEAFF.

This clonotype was seen a handful of times. The J gene is TRBJ2-1, the V gene TRBV7-9; D possibly corresponds to TRBD1 (6 bases). This CDR3 is built from 14 residues. Germline lookup yields CDR1 SEHNR and CDR2 FQNEAQ (reference sequence). V was shortened by 8 bases and J by 5 bases, with 16 bases between the two germline ends. CDR3 DNA sequence: TGTGCCAGCGTAATCCAGGGGTCCCACAATGAGCAGTTCTTC. Residues: CASVIQGSHNEQFF.

This clonotype was seen at least ten times. Relative to the germline gene, one junction end is altered; a read error may explain this. V usage is TRBV12-3 or TRBV12-4 and J usage is TRBJ2-3, with D tentatively TRBD1 (6 bases). CDR3 length: 16 amino acids. CDR3: CASRLEYRASTDTQYF. The CDR3 coding sequence is TGTGCCAGCAGATTAGAGTACAGGGCGAGCACAGATACGCAGTATTTT.

This clonotype was seen only a few times. The chain links TRBV12-5 to TRBJ1-5; D not resolved. The germline V gene has CDR1 LGHNT and CDR2 FRNRAP. The V end lost 2 bases, the J end lost 3 bases, and 8 bases lay between the germline ends. This CDR3 is built from 14 residues. This CDR3 reads CASGLSRYNQPQHF. CDR3 in DNA: TGTGCTAGTGGTTTGAGTAGGTACAATCAGCCCCAGCATTTT.

For this clonotype: A much larger clone lies a single base off, so this may be a read error. The gene calls are TRBV2 and TRBJ1-1, with a tentative D call TRBD1 (5 bases). The CDR3 loop spans 13 amino acids. Germline V CDR1 and CDR2: SNHLY, FYNNEI. CDR3 coding DNA: TGTGTCATCATAATGAGGGGGAACACTGAAGCTTTCTTT. Protein sequence: CVIIMRGNTEAFF.

V is TRBV12-3 or TRBV12-4 and J is TRBJ2-2, with a tentative D call TRBD2 (7 bases). V lost 6 bases, J lost 5 bases, and 19 bases lay in between. This CDR3 contains 16 residues. CDR3 bases: TGTGCCAGCAGAGGGTCGGGGGGCGCCGGGACCGGGGAGCTGTTTTTT. Translated, it gives CASRGSGGAGTGELFF.

In its sample, this clonotype was seen once. It may be a read error: a sequence one base away is much more abundant. This sequence joins TRBV6-1 and TRBJ2-1; possible D gene TRBD2, 5 bases. In germline, CDR1 is MNHNS, CDR2 SASEGT. The CDR3 runs to 13 residues. The V end lost 11 bases, the J end lost 7 bases, and 18 bases lay between the germline ends. CDR3 DNA: TGTGCCTTCTTTCGGGGTTACTTGAATGAGCAGTTCTTC. It encodes CAFFRGYLNEQFF.

V usage is TRBV10-2 and J usage is TRBJ2-1; 8 bases match TRBD2. The CDR3 has 15 amino acids. Unmatched junction bases numbered 8, after V lost 7 bases and J lost 3 bases. Germline-derived CDR1 and CDR2 are WSHSY and SAAADI. The CDR3 is CASNQAGDLYNEQFF. For the CDR3, the DNA is TGCGCCAGCAATCAAGCGGGGGACCTCTACAATGAGCAGTTCTTC.